What follows describes a single T cell receptor beta chain. Combining a sample-barcoded 5' primer with a J-beta primer mix, a second PCR ran for about 7 to 11 cycles. TCRdb re-called the 5' RACE reads through MiXCR, storing one row per CDR3 protein. The table shows around 990,000 distinct CDR3 sequences, with under 30% occurring only once. The data stem from a study of blood T cells in healthy people across ages. This CDR3 spans 16 amino acids. V was shortened by 4 bases and J by 0 bases, with 15 bases between the two germline ends. CDR1 and CDR2 from the germline V gene are SEHNR and FQNEAQ (reference sequence). A further study also used this sample, focusing on T cells of mothers and their children. That source adds: The cDNA synthesis received all extracted RNA, at approximately 1.5 ug per 15 ul. Biologically related mothers and children overlapped slightly more than unrelated pairs, a non-significant difference.

The specimen was blood. The origin of this receptor is a girl aged 2-10 years in good health. The rearrangement uses TRBV7-9 and TRBJ1-1; D call uncertain. The CDR3 loop is CASSSGGPPMNTEAFF. The CDR3 region has the DNA TGTGCCAGCAGCTCCGGAGGTCCGCCCATGAACACTGAAGCTTTCTTT.